The 11 T cell receptor beta chains reported below all come from one sample, sequenced in a study of blood T cell repertoires in COVID-19. Here immunoSEQ multiplex PCR was the method, and the copy in TCRdb shows in-frame clones only, minus some. In the table there are 180,000 or so clones, approximately 83% of which are singletons. Sequencing was performed on peripheral blood. All receptors come from a human donor with active or convalescent COVID-19. The donor label of this sample is uncertain.

The chain has TRBV19 and TRBJ2-7; weak D call: TRBD1 (5 bases). The CDR3 consists of 14 residues. Between the trimmed V and J ends, which lost 11 bases and 5 bases, there was a span of 22 bases. In germline, CDR1 is LNHDA, CDR2 SQIVND (reference sequence). CDR3 amino acids: CASSGARARNEQYF. CDR3 DNA sequence: TGTGCCTCCAGTGGGGCTAGGGCCCGGAACGAGCAGTACTTC.

CDR3 residues: CASSQTEQGNTQYF. CDR3 DNA: TGTGCCAGCAGCCAAACTGAACAGGGGAATACGCAGTATTTT. The chain employs TRBV3-1 (or the pseudogene TRBV3-2) and TRBJ2-3; 7 positions agree with TRBD1. The CDR3 length is 14 residues. CDR1 and CDR2 from the germline V gene are LGHDT and YNNKEL (reference sequence). Losses at the gene ends were 2 bases for V and 7 bases for J; bases not matched to a gene: 6.

This sequence joins TRBV13 and TRBJ2-5, with 10 bases matching TRBD2. In germline, CDR1 is PRHDT, CDR2 FYEKMQ (reference sequence). CDR3 size: 16 residues. The J segment lost 7 bases and the V segment lost 2 bases, leaving 10 bases of the junction unmatched. The CDR3 loop reads CASSLSTSGALGTQYF. Here the CDR3 DNA reads TGTGCCAGCAGCTTATCCACTAGCGGGGCTTTAGGGACCCAGTACTTC. Together with reference TRBV13 and TRBJ2-5, the CDR3 gives the full variable domain: AAGVIQSPRHLIKEKRETATLKCYPIPRHDTVYWYQQGPGQDPQFLISFYEKMQSDKGSIPDRFSAQQFSDYHSELNMSSLELGDSALYFCASSLSTSGALGTQYFGPGTRLLVL.

This clone was detected only once. The chain combines TRBV5-1 with TRBJ2-5; 10 bases fit TRBD2. The CDR3 consists of 16 residues. V shed 0 bases, J shed 5 bases, and the junction held 7 bases outside the gene matches. From germline, CDR1 is SGHRS and CDR2 YFSETQ. CDR3 in DNA: TGCGCCAGCAGCTTGGGATTAGCGGGGGGTAGTGAGACCCAGTACTTC. This translates into CASSLGLAGGSETQYF.

The chain has TRBV19 and TRBJ1-5; TRBD1 aligns across 11 bases. J was trimmed by 6 bases and V by 3 bases; bases with no gene match: 13. Germline CDR1 reads LNHDA; CDR2 reads SQIVND (reference sequence). CDR3 length: 18 residues. The CDR3: CASSIGTGGLFMSQPQHF. As DNA, the CDR3 is TGTGCCAGTAGTATCGGGACAGGGGGACTTTTTATGAGTCAGCCCCAGCATTTT.

This chain links TRBV5-1 with TRBJ2-2, with D maybe TRBD1 (6 bases). The CDR3 loop spans 16 amino acids. CDR1 is SGHRS, CDR2 YFSETQ, per germline. Between the trimmed V and J ends, which lost 1 base and 2 bases, there was a span of 12 bases. In DNA, the CDR3 is TGCGCCAGCAGCTTGAAGGGGACACCTAACACCGGGGAGCTGTTTTTT. It codes for CASSLKGTPNTGELFF.

This chain links TRBV14 with TRBJ2-3, with 10 bases identical to TRBD2. The CDR3 has 16 amino acids. CDR1 is SGHDN and CDR2 is FVKESK in the germline V gene. The ends lost 4 bases at V and 2 bases at J; junction bases unmatched: 6. Written as DNA, the CDR3 is TGTGCCAGCAGCCTAAGGAGCGGGGGGGCCACAGATACGCAGTATTTT. As protein: CASSLRSGGATDTQYF.

The chain carries TRBV7-9 and TRBJ2-5, with 11 bases matching TRBD2. Trimming cost V 3 bases and J 14 bases; bases outside gene matches: 5. Per germline, CDR1 SEHNR and CDR2 FQNEAQ (reference sequence). This CDR3 contains 12 residues. CDR3 in DNA: TGTGCCAGCAGCTTTAGCGGGGGGGCCACTTACTTC. This encodes CASSFSGGATYF.

This chain connects TRBV7-2 to TRBJ1-5, with D tentatively TRBD1 (5 bases). Between the trimmed V and J ends, which lost 2 bases and 6 bases, there was a span of 14 bases. The CDR3 is made up of 15 amino acids. Germline CDR1 reads SGHTA; CDR2 reads FQGNSA. CDR3 DNA: TGTGCCAGCAGCTTAAATGCAGGGAAGGGTCAGCCCCAGCATTTT. It specifies CASSLNAGKGQPQHF.

V is TRBV5-1 and J is TRBJ2-7, with a tentative D call TRBD1 (6 bases). The CDR3 totals 15 residues. CDR1 SGHRS and CDR2 YFSETQ come from the germline V gene. V lost 4 bases, J lost 3 bases, and 17 bases lay in between. The CDR3 nucleotides are TGCGCCAGCAGCAGGGCAGGGGCAACAGGCTACGAGCAGTACTTC. It codes for CASSRAGATGYEQYF.

This clone showed up just a few times. The chain couples TRBV30 to TRBJ2-3; 9 bases align to TRBD2. Germline CDR1 is GTSNPN and CDR2 is SVGIG (reference sequence). After removal of 2 bases from V and 0 bases from J, the junction contained 3 bases not matched to a gene. The CDR3 runs 15 residues. The CDR3: CAWSLAGTSTDTQYF. The CDR3 bases are TGTGCCTGGAGTCTAGCGGGAACTAGCACAGATACGCAGTATTTT.